The 5 T cell receptor beta chains below were found in one sample sequenced in a study of cytomegalovirus exposure and HLA in healthy donors. Primers for the PCR totalled 60 Vbeta and 13 Jbeta. This table comes from immunoSEQ multiplex PCR, and its TCRdb copy is limited to in-frame clones, with some not included. Here the sample spans around 100,000 clones, about 75% being singletons. The sample was PBMCs. These receptors were collected from a male donor in good health and CMV-seropositive.

The genes are TRBV5-6 and TRBJ2-1, with TRBD2 as a possible D gene (7 bases). V was cut by 4 bases and J by 10 bases, with 15 bases left in between. The germline V gene has CDR1 SGHDT and CDR2 YYEEEE. The CDR3 extends over 13 amino acids. CDR3 amino acids: CASSLGGGLEQFF. In nucleotides, the CDR3 is TGTGCCAGCAGCCTGGGGGGGGGCTTGGAGCAGTTCTTC.

This clone was counted only a few times. The V and J genes are TRBV5-4 and TRBJ2-6, with TRBD1 matching over 8 bases. The trim removed 2 bases at V and 4 bases at J, leaving 11 bases unmatched. Germline CDR1 SGHNT, CDR2 YYREEE (reference sequence). The CDR3 consists of 18 residues. CDR3 protein: CASSLNRGYFSGANVLTF. CDR3 in DNA: TGTGCCAGCAGCTTAAACAGGGGGTATTTTTCAGGGGCCAACGTCCTGACTTTC.

This CDR3 is CASSTPGLNYGYTF. The CDR3 nucleotides read TGTGCCAGTAGTACCCCGGGACTGAACTATGGCTACACCTTC. The chain joins TRBV19 to TRBJ1-2; a possible D gene is TRBD1 (5 bases). The V gene's germline CDR1 is LNHDA and CDR2 SQIVND (reference sequence). The germline V and J ends were trimmed by 4 bases and 2 bases, with 11 bases remaining between them. The CDR3 runs to 14 residues.

The chain carries TRBV4-2 and TRBJ1-2; D is undetermined. In germline, CDR1 is LGHNA, CDR2 YNFKEQ. The CDR3 contains 12 residues. V dropped 0 bases and J dropped 7 bases, with 6 bases sitting between them. The CDR3 is CASSQERVGYTF. In DNA, the CDR3 is TGTGCCAGCAGCCAAGAGAGGGTTGGCTACACCTTC.

CDR3 amino acids: CASSLESGRRETQYF. CDR3 DNA sequence: TGTGCCAGCAGCTTGGAATCAGGGCGGCGGGAGACCCAGTACTTC. The chain couples TRBV5-8 to TRBJ2-5; maybe TRBD1 (5 bases). This CDR3 is 15 amino acids long. V was pared by 0 bases and J by 5 bases, with 14 bases between. The germline gives CDR1 SGHTS, CDR2 YDEGEE.